The 19 T cell receptor beta chains below come from one sample, sequenced in a study of cytomegalovirus exposure and HLA in healthy donors. Using immunoSEQ multiplex PCR, the repertoire was profiled, and TCRdb retains in-frame clones only, with some absent. The sample includes over 120,000 clones, about nine tenths of them seen just once. Sequenced material: PBMCs. Receptors originate from a man aged 18-30 years in good health and CMV-seropositive.

This clone was picked up many times. This chain connects TRBV14 to TRBJ1-2, with D tentatively TRBD1 (5 bases). Germline CDR1 reads SGHDN; CDR2 reads FVKESK. Deletions cut 4 bases from V and 1 base from J, with 10 bases between. The CDR3 length is 14 residues. The CDR3 nucleotides read TGTGCCAGCAGCCTGACAGAGAATAACTATGGCTACACCTTC. Translated: CASSLTENNYGYTF.

The chain joins TRBV25-1 to TRBJ1-4; D might be TRBD1 (5 bases). V was cut by 2 bases and J by 8 bases, with 12 bases left in between. This CDR3 has 14 residues. Germline CDR1 is MGHDK and CDR2 is SYGVNS. CDR3 amino acids: CASSEGGVYEKLFF. The CDR3 DNA is TGTGCCAGCAGTGAAGGGGGGGTTTACGAAAAACTGTTTTTT.

V usage is TRBV11-2 and J usage is TRBJ2-5; D might be TRBD1 (6 bases). This CDR3 comprises 14 residues. The V gene's germline CDR1 is SGHAT and CDR2 FQNNGV. V shed 3 bases and J shed 0 bases, with 8 bases lying between them. CDR3 in amino acids: CASSLGQHQETQYF. CDR3 nucleotides: TGTGCCAGCAGCTTGGGACAACACCAAGAGACCCAGTACTTC.

This chain connects TRBV28 to TRBJ2-3; TRBD1 matches 11 bases. Germline CDR1 reads MDHEN; CDR2 reads SYDVKM. The J segment lost 5 bases and the V segment lost 5 bases, leaving 6 bases of the junction unmatched. The CDR3 loop spans 15 amino acids. DNA of the CDR3: TGTGCCAGCAGTCGGACAGGGGGCGGTGTAGATACGCAGTATTTT. This translates into CASSRTGGGVDTQYF.

The chain couples TRBV29-1 to TRBJ2-7, with 7 bases lining up with TRBD1. The V gene's germline CDR1 is SQVTM and CDR2 ANQGSEA. This CDR3 comprises 13 residues. J lost 7 bases, V lost 5 bases, and 11 bases had no gene match. The CDR3 spells CSVSDRPGIEQYF. The DNA for the CDR3 is TGCAGCGTTTCGGACAGGCCTGGTATTGAGCAGTACTTC.

This clone was seen only once. The chain uses TRBV18 and TRBJ2-1, with D possibly being TRBD1 (5 bases). This CDR3 is 15 amino acids long. Deletions cut 2 bases from V and 7 bases from J, with 15 bases between. CDR1 and CDR2 from the germline V gene are KGHSH and LQKENI. The CDR3 loop is CASSPIGAGWNEQFF. The DNA for the CDR3 is TGTGCCAGCTCACCAATAGGGGCCGGGTGGAATGAGCAGTTCTTC.

Concerning this clone itself: Other DNA sequences in the sample encode the same CDR3. V is TRBV18 and J is TRBJ2-5; D is perhaps TRBD1 (6 bases). The germline CDR1 and CDR2 sequences are KGHSH and LQKENI. The CDR3 length is 13 residues. Trimming pared 3 bases from V and 2 bases from J, leaving 7 bases between. The CDR3 is CASSPGQQETQYF. CDR3 coding DNA: TGTGCCAGCTCACCCGGACAGCAAGAGACCCAGTACTTC.

This chain links TRBV7-2 with TRBJ2-1; 7 bases map to TRBD2. The V segment lost 5 bases and the J segment 8 bases; nucleotides outside the gene matches: 6. CDR1 and CDR2 (germline): SGHTA, FQGNSA. The CDR3 is made up of 13 amino acids. The CDR3 loop is CASSGPGLYEQFF. As DNA, the CDR3 is TGTGCCAGCAGCGGCCCGGGACTATATGAGCAGTTCTTC.

The chain employs TRBV5-4 and TRBJ1-3; weak D call: TRBD1 (5 bases). This CDR3 contains 17 residues. CDR1 SGHNT and CDR2 YYREEE come from the germline V gene (reference sequence). V lost 0 bases and J lost 0, with 13 bases in between. Here the CDR3 DNA reads TGTGCCAGCAGCTTGGAGGGTGAACAGGTCTCTGGAAACACCATATATTTT. Its protein product is CASSLEGEQVSGNTIYF. Filled out from reference TRBV5-4 and TRBJ1-3, the complete variable domain reads ETGVTQSPTHLIKTRGQQVTLRCSSQSGHNTVSWYQQALGQGPQFIFQYYREEENGRGNFPPRFSGLQFPNYSSELNVNALELDDSALYLCASSLEGEQVSGNTIYFGEGSWLTVV.

The chain links TRBV6-5 to TRBJ2-4, with a tentative D call TRBD2 (5 bases). Germline V lookup: CDR1 MNHEY, CDR2 SVGAGI. This CDR3 contains 13 residues. The V end was cut by 2 bases, the J end by 9 bases, with 11 bases between. CDR3: CASSYKEAGIQYF. CDR3 nucleotide sequence: TGTGCCAGCAGTTACAAAGAGGCGGGCATTCAGTACTTC.

The chain carries TRBV5-1 and TRBJ1-1; possibly TRBD1 for D (6 bases). From germline, CDR1 is SGHRS and CDR2 YFSETQ. V lost 3 bases and J lost 1, with 10 bases in between. CDR3 length equals 14 residues. CDR3 DNA: TGCGCCAGCAGCTGGGGACACCCGAACACTGAAGCTTTCTTT. Its translation is CASSWGHPNTEAFF.

The rearrangement joins TRBV16 to TRBJ2-5, with 7 bases identical to TRBD2. Trimming at V came to 10 bases and at J to 2 bases, leaving 7 bases not matched to a gene. Germline-derived CDR1 and CDR2 are KGHSY and FQNENV. This CDR3 contains 13 residues. CDR3 sequence: CATQAGVQETQYF. The CDR3 DNA follows: TGTGCCACTCAGGCGGGAGTTCAAGAGACCCAGTACTTC.

The chain combines TRBV30 with TRBJ1-3; the D is unclear. CDR3 size: 12 residues. V lost 1 base to trimming and J lost 2 bases, with 3 bases between them. Germline CDR1 reads GTSNPN; CDR2 reads SVGIG (reference sequence). The CDR3 is CAWSAAGNTIYF. In DNA form, the CDR3 reads TGTGCCTGGAGTGCAGCTGGAAACACCATATATTTT.

The rearrangement joins TRBV9 to TRBJ2-3, with D possibly TRBD2 on 5 matching bases. The length of the CDR3 is 16 residues. Trimming took off 0 bases at V and 6 bases at J, with 17 bases between the two ends. Germline loops: CDR1 SGDLS, CDR2 YYNGEE. The CDR3 reads CASSVGISRVGDTQYF. The CDR3 region has the DNA TGTGCCAGCAGCGTAGGAATTTCGAGGGTGGGCGATACGCAGTATTTT.

This rearrangement joins TRBV28 to TRBJ1-2; D is undetermined. Per germline, CDR1 MDHEN and CDR2 SYDVKM. The CDR3 runs to 12 residues. Trimming took off 6 bases at V and 0 bases at J, with 5 bases between the two ends. CDR3 in DNA: TGTGCCAGCAGGGCAGCTAACTATGGCTACACCTTC. It yields the protein CASRAANYGYTF.

The chain links TRBV6-1 to TRBJ1-1; 10 bases match TRBD1. The CDR3 runs 15 residues. Germline V gene sequence: CDR1 MNHNS, CDR2 SASEGT. V trimming: 8 bases; J trimming: 5 bases; junction bases outside the gene matches: 11. CDR3: CASRPGTGVGTEAFF. Written as DNA, the CDR3 is TGTGCCAGCCGTCCCGGGACAGGGGTGGGTACTGAAGCTTTCTTT.

The rearrangement links TRBV7-6 to TRBJ2-2; TRBD2 matches 7 bases. With V trimmed by 2 bases and J by 3 bases, 3 bases remained unmatched. CDR3 size: 15 residues. Germline V gene data show CDR1 as SGHVS and CDR2 as FNYEAQ. CDR3 sequence (DNA): TGTGCCAGCAGCTTACAACGGGGGGACACCGGGGAGCTGTTTTTT. Translating gives CASSLQRGDTGELFF.

The CDR3 reads CASSPQGYGYTF. The DNA for the CDR3 is TGTGCCAGCAGTCCACAGGGCTATGGCTACACCTTC. The chain combines TRBV6-1 with TRBJ1-2; D is possibly TRBD1 (6 bases). CDR3 length: 12 amino acids. Trimming removed 5 bases at V and 4 bases at J, with 8 bases between. Per germline, CDR1 MNHNS and CDR2 SASEGT.

The V call is TRBV2, the J call TRBJ1-2, with D unresolved. V lost 1 base and J lost 7, with 16 bases in between. The CDR3 is 15 residues long. Germline V CDR1 and CDR2: SNHLY, FYNNEI. CDR3 nucleotides: TGTGCCAGCAGTGAAGGGCGAGGGAGAACGTCTGGCTACACCTTC. Protein sequence: CASSEGRGRTSGYTF.